This T cell receptor beta chain was sequenced for a study of T cells in Graves' hyperthyroidism and ophthalmopathy. This clonotype was seen at least ten times. The source material, RNA transcripts, was used to amplify TCR beta CDR3 regions. TCR CDR3 regions were first amplified by RT-PCR with HTBI primers. TCRdb used MiXCR to reprocess the multiplex PCR reads, holding one entry per CDR3 protein. The repertoire consists of hundreds of thousands of distinct CDR3 sequences, with approximately 14% occurring once and the leading ten covering about 9.4%. Sequencing used blood. The sequence came from a woman between 18 and 29 years old with Graves' hyperthyroidism.

The CDR3 sequence: CASSLTGTYNEQFF. CDR3 bases: TGTGCCAGCAGCCTGACAGGGACCTACAATGAGCAGTTCTTC. The rearrangement uses TRBV7-3 and TRBJ2-1; TRBD1 matches at 7 bases. The CDR3 extends over 14 amino acids. Losses at the gene ends were 5 bases for V and 2 bases for J; bases not matched to a gene: 3. The germline V gene has CDR1 SGHTA and CDR2 FQGTGA.